This TCR beta chain was documented in a study of a mutant IDH1 vaccine in newly diagnosed glioma. Overall study context: Most had both radiotherapy and temozolomide beforehand; others had only one.

Time point given: baseline, week 1 (first vaccination visit). Documented treatment: pre-vaccination baseline after standard-of-care therapy. The CDR3 has 15 amino acids. Germline CDR1 and CDR2: SGHTA and FQGNSA. V gave up 2 bases and J gave up 2 bases, with 13 bases separating them. The assay was immunoSEQ multiplex PCR, and TCRdb's table has in-frame clones only and misses some. There are 60,000 to 85,000 clones in the sample; 79% occur only once, and over 8% lies in the top ten. The sequenced sample was PBMCs, obtained from a glioma patient treated with radiotherapy, temozolomide or both. V is TRBV7-2 and J is TRBJ2-7, with a tentative D call TRBD2 (6 bases). The origin of this receptor is a man aged 45 to 65 with glioma. CDR3 nucleotides: TGTGCCAGCAGCTTAACGGCGGGGCCGACCTACGAGCAGTACTTC. Protein sequence: CASSLTAGPTYEQYF.